This TCR beta chain is from a study of T cell responses to AZD1222 COVID-19 vaccine. Regarding the study as a whole: Following two doses of AZD1222, Spike-specific TCR breadth and depth rose. White British donors predominated, females outnumbered males, and clonal diversity was possibly underestimated. Nearly half of the spike-specific TCRs reportedly recognize variant regions that carry no mutations.

Method: immunoSEQ multiplex PCR; TCRdb's copy keeps in-frame clones and lacks some. Found here are over 120,000 clones, around 90% of them singletons; the top ten hold over 3%. The V and J ends lost 3 bases and 4 bases respectively, with 7 bases between them. There are 14 residues in the CDR3. Germline lookup yields CDR1 SGHTA and CDR2 FQGTGA. Points on this clone: What it binds is not known.

The receptor comes from an adult in good health. The V and J genes are TRBV7-3 and TRBJ1-6, with D possibly TRBD1 on 5 matching bases. Sequencing used peripheral blood, obtained on day 0 of AZD1222 vaccination. The CDR3, as DNA: TGTGCCAGCAGCTTGGGGGAGTATAATTCACCCCTCCACTTT. Amino acids: CASSLGEYNSPLHF. Full variable domain (outside the CDR3, taken from reference TRBV7-3 and TRBJ1-6): GAGVSQTPSNKVTEKGKYVELRCDPISGHTALYWYRQSLGQGPEFLIYFQGTGAADDSGLPNDRFFAVRPEGSVSTLKIQRTERGDSAVYLCASSLGEYNSPLHFGNGTRLTVT.